This T cell receptor (beta chain) stems from a study of OX40 agonist ivuxolimab in advanced cancers. For the study at large: Ivuxolimab, an antibody acting as an agonist of OX40 (CD134), was used to treat patients. Overall study findings and caveats: By week 6 at 0.1 to 3.0 mg/kg, blood CD4+ and CD8+ T cells had expanded clonally.

V lost 4 bases to trimming and J lost 8 bases, with 12 bases between them. Germline V gives CDR1 SGHRS, CDR2 YFSETQ. There are 13 residues in the CDR3. To note about this clone: The antigen is not known.

Using immunoSEQ multiplex PCR, the repertoire was profiled, and TCRdb retains in-frame clones only, with some absent. Of over 65,000 clones listed, less than 95% are singletons. The J gene is TRBJ2-2, the V gene TRBV5-1; D is unresolved. The source was CD4+ or CD8+ T cells sorted from blood, collected in a trial of the OX40 agonist ivuxolimab. The source of this sequence is an adult with an advanced solid tumor such as melanoma, head and neck, liver or kidney cancer. The CDR3 loop is CASSLLLGGELFF. CDR3 in DNA: TGCGCCAGCAGCCTACTGTTGGGTGGGGAGCTGTTTTTT.